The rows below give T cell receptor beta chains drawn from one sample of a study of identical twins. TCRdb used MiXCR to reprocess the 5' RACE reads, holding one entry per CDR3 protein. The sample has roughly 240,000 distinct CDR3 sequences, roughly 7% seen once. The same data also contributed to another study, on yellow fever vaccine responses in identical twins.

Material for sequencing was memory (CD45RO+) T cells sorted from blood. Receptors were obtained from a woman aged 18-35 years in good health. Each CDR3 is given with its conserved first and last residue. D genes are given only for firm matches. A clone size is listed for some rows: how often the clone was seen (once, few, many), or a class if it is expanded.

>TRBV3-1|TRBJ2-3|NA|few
CASSHYSGATDTQYF
TGTGCCAGCAGCCATTATAGTGGTGCCACAGATACGCAGTATTTT
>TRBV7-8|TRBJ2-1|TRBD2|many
CASSPPSGSYNEQFF
TGTGCCAGCAGCCCACCTAGCGGGAGCTATAACGAGCAGTTCTTC
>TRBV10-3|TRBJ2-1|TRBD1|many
CAIRGQPWDEQFF
TGTGCCATCAGGGGACAGCCGTGGGATGAGCAGTTCTTC
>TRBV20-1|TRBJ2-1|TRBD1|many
CSASGQVPANEQFF
TGCAGTGCTAGTGGACAGGTTCCCGCCAATGAGCAGTTCTTC
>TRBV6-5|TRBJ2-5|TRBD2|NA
CASSYGSGGAGETQYF
TGTGCCAGCAGTTACGGTAGCGGGGGGGCCGGCGAGACCCAGTACTTC
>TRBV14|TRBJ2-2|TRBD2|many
CASSLRTSPGTGELFF
TGTGCCAGCAGCCTGAGGACTAGCCCAGGGACCGGGGAGCTGTTTTTT
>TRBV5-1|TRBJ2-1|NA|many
CASSLAAPGDEQFF
TGCGCCAGCAGCTTGGCGGCCCCAGGGGATGAGCAGTTCTTC
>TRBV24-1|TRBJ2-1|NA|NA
CATSRGNEQFF
TGTGCCACCAGCCGTGGGAATGAGCAGTTCTTC
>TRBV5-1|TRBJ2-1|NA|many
CASSLRSEQFF
TGCGCCAGCAGCTTAAGAAGTGAGCAGTTCTTC
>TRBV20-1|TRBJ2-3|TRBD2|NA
CSATGLAGGPGTDTQYF
TGCAGTGCTACCGGACTAGCGGGAGGGCCGGGCACAGATACGCAGTATTTT
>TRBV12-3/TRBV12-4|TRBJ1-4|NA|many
CASSQTPRREKLFF
TGTGCCAGCAGCCAGACACCTAGGCGGGAAAAACTGTTTTTT
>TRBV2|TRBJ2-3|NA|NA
CASSVRGEGDTQYF
TGTGCCAGCAGCGTCAGGGGTGAAGGCGATACGCAGTATTTT
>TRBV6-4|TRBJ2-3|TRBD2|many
CASSESTSGDTDTQYF
TGTGCCAGCAGTGAGTCGACTAGCGGGGACACAGATACGCAGTATTTT
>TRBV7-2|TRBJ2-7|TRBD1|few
CASSATGGYGYEQYF
TGTGCCAGCAGCGCGACAGGGGGCTATGGCTACGAGCAGTACTTC
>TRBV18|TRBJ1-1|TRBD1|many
CASSDRAGYTEAFF
TGTGCCAGCTCGGACAGGGCGGGGTACACTGAAGCTTTCTTT
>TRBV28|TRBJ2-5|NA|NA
CASSFVTGRETQYF
TGTGCCAGCAGTTTTGTCACAGGGAGGGAGACCCAGTACTTC
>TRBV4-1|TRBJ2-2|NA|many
CASSSKMIQPNTGELFF
TGCGCCAGCAGCTCCAAAATGATACAACCGAACACCGGGGAGCTGTTTTTT
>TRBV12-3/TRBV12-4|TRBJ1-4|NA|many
CAIRDSATNEKLFF
TGTGCCATCAGGGATTCTGCAACTAATGAAAAACTGTTTTTT
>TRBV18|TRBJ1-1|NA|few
CASSLQVGEAFF
TGTGCCAGCTCACTCCAGGTTGGTGAAGCTTTCTTT
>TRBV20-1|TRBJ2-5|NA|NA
CSAPTESQETQYF
TGCAGTGCTCCCACTGAATCCCAAGAGACCCAGTACTTC
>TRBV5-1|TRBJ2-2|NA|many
CASSSGNTGELFF
TGTGCCAGCAGCTCTGGGAACACCGGGGAGCTGTTTTTT
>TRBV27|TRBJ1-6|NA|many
CASRFQAGGYNSPLHF
TGTGCCAGCAGATTTCAGGCTGGAGGATATAATTCACCCCTCCACTTT
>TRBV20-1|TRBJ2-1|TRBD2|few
CSARGRVAGAGNEQFF
TGCAGTGCTAGAGGACGGGTAGCGGGAGCGGGGAATGAGCAGTTCTTC
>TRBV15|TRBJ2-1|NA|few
CATTPGEGDEQFF
TGTGCCACCACCCCGGGAGAGGGCGATGAGCAGTTCTTC
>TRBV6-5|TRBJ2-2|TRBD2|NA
CASSYLSMLAGGSTGELFF
TGTGCCAGCAGTTACCTCAGCATGCTAGCGGGAGGGAGCACCGGGGAGCTGTTTTTT
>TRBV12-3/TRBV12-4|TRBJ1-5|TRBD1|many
CASSSGTGNQPQHF
TGTGCCAGCAGTTCAGGGACAGGCAATCAGCCCCAGCATTTT
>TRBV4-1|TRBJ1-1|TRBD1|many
CASSQDRSGGDRTEAFF
TGCGCCAGCAGCCAAGATCGGTCAGGGGGAGATCGCACTGAAGCTTTCTTT